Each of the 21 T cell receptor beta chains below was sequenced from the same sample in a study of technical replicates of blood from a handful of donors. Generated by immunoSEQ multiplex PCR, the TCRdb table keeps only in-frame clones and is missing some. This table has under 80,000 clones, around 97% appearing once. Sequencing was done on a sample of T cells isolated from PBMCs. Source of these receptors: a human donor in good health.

CDR3 loop: CASSIGCGTSGTDTQYF. The CDR3, as DNA: TGTGCCAGCAGCATAGGGTGCGGAACTAGCGGCACAGATACGCAGTATTTT. This chain connects TRBV21-1 to TRBJ2-3; the table's D call, TRBD2, was not checked against the DNA. TRBV21-1 is flagged as a pseudogene. CDR3 size: 17 residues.

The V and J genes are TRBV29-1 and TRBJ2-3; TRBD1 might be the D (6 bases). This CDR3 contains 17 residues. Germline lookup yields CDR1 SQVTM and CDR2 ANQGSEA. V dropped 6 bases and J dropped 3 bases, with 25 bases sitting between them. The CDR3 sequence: CSVSLHLTGWRTDTQYF. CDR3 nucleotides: TGCAGCGTCTCACTGCACCTCACAGGGTGGAGAACAGATACGCAGTATTTT.

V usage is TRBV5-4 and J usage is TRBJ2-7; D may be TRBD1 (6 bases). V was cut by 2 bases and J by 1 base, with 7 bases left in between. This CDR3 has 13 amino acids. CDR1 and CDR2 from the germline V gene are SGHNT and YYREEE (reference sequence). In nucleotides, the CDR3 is TGTGCCAGCAGCTTCAGGGGTTCCTACGAGCAGTACTTC. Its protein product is CASSFRGSYEQYF.

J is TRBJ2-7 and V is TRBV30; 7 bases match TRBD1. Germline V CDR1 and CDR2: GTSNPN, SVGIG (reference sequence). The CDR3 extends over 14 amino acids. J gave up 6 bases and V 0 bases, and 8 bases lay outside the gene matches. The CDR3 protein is CAWSVLGQFGEQYF. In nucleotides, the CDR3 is TGTGCCTGGAGTGTCTTGGGACAGTTCGGCGAGCAGTACTTC.

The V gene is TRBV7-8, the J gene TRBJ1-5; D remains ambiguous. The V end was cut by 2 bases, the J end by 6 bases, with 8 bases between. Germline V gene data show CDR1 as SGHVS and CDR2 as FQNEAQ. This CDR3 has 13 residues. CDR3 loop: CASSLSHTQPQHF. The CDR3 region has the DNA TGTGCCAGCAGCTTATCCCACACTCAGCCCCAGCATTTT.

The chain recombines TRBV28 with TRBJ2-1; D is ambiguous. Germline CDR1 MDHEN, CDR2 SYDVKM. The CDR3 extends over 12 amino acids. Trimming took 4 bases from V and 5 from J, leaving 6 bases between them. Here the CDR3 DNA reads TGTGCCAGCAGTTCCAATCACAATGAGCAGTTCTTC. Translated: CASSSNHNEQFF.

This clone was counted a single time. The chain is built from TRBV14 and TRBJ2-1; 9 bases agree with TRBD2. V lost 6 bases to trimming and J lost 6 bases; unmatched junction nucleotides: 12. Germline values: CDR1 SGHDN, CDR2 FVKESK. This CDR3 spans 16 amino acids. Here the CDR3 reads CASRRVAGGPPNEQFF. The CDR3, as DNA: TGTGCCAGCAGGCGTGTCGCGGGAGGGCCTCCCAATGAGCAGTTCTTC.

Here the CDR3 reads CAWSWTVNQPQHF. CDR3 bases: TGTGCCTGGAGCTGGACAGTTAATCAGCCCCAGCATTTT. The V gene is TRBV30, the J gene TRBJ1-5, with a possible D match to TRBD1 (6 bases). V was cut by 3 bases and J by 4 bases, with 10 bases left in between. Germline loops: CDR1 GTSNPN, CDR2 SVGIG (reference sequence). The CDR3 has 13 residues.

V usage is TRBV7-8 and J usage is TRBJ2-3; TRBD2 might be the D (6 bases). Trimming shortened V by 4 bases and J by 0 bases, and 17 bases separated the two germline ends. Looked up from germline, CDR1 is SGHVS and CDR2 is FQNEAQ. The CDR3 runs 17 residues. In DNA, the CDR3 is TGTGCCAGCAGCTCACCGTTCTGGGACTCTAGCACAGATACGCAGTATTTT. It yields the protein CASSSPFWDSSTDTQYF.

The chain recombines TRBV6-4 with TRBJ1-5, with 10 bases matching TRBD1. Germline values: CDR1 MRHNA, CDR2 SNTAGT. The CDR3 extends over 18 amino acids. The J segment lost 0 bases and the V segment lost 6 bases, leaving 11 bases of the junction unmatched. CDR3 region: CASRGGTGDSYSNQPQHF. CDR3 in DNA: TGTGCCAGCAGAGGAGGGACAGGGGATAGTTATAGCAATCAGCCCCAGCATTTT.

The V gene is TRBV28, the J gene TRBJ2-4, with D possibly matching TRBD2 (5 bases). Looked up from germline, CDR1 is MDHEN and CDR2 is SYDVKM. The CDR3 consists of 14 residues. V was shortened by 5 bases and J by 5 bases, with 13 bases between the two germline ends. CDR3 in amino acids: CASSLPGTQNIQYF. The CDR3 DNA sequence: TGTGCCAGCAGTCTGCCGGGAACCCAAAACATTCAGTACTTC.

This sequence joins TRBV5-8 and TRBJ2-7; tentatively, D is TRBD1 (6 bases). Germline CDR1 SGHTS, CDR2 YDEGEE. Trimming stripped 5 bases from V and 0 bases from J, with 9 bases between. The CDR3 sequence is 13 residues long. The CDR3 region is CASRDRGSYEQYF. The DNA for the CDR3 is TGTGCCAGCAGGGACAGAGGCTCCTACGAGCAGTACTTC.

The CDR3 bases are TGCGCCAGCAGCCAAGAGGGCAGCAATCAGCCCCAGCATTTT. Translated, it gives CASSQEGSNQPQHF. V is TRBV4-1 and J is TRBJ1-5; D unclear. The germline V gene has CDR1 MGHRA and CDR2 YSYEKL. Between the trimmed V and J ends, which lost 0 bases and 1 base, there was a span of 4 bases. This CDR3 comprises 14 residues.

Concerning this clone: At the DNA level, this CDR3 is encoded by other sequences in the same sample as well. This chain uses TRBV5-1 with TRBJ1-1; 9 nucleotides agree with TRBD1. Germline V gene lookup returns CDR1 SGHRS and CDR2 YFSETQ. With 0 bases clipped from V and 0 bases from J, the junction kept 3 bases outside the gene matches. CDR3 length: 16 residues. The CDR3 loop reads CASSLGQGGMNTEAFF. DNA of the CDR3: TGCGCCAGCAGCTTGGGACAGGGGGGAATGAACACTGAAGCTTTCTTT. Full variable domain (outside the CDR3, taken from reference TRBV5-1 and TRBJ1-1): KAGVTQTPRYLIKTRGQQVTLSCSPISGHRSVSWYQQTPGQGLQFLFEYFSETQRNKGNFPGRFSGRQFSNSRSEMNVSTLELGDSALYLCASSLGQGGMNTEAFFGQGTRLTVV.

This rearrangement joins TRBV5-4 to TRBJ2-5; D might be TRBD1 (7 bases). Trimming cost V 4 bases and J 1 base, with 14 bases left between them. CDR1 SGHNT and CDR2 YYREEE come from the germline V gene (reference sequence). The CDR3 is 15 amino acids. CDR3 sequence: CASSPGGTAQETQYF. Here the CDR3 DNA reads TGTGCCAGCAGCCCGGGCGGGACAGCCCAAGAGACCCAGTACTTC.

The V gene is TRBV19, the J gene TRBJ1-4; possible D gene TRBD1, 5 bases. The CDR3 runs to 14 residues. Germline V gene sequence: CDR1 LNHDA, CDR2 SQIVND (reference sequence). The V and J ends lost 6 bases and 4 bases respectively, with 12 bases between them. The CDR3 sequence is CASSYDSYNEKLFF. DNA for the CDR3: TGTGCCAGTAGCTACGACAGCTATAATGAAAAACTGTTTTTT.

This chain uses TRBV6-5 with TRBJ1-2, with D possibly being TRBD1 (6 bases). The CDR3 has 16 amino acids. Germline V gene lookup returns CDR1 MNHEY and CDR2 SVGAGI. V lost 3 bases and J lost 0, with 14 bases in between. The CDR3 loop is CASSYGRQAANYGYTF. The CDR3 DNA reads TGTGCCAGCAGTTATGGGAGACAGGCGGCTAACTATGGCTACACCTTC.

The CDR3 nucleotides read TGTGCCAGCAGCCAAGCAGGGGGTCTCAAGGTCAATGAGCAGTTCTTC. Translating gives CASSQAGGLKVNEQFF. The genes are TRBV4-2 and TRBJ2-1, with 7 bases identical to TRBD1. CDR1 is LGHNA and CDR2 is YNFKEQ in the germline V gene. The CDR3 loop spans 16 amino acids. V was pared by 1 base and J by 6 bases, with 9 bases of the junction left unmatched.

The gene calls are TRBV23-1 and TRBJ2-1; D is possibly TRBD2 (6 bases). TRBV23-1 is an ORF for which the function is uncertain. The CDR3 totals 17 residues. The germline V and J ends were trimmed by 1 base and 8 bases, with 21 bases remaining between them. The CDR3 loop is CASSQFRDSITIDEQFF. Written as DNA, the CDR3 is TGCGCCAGCAGTCAATTTCGGGACTCTATAACGATCGATGAGCAGTTCTTC.

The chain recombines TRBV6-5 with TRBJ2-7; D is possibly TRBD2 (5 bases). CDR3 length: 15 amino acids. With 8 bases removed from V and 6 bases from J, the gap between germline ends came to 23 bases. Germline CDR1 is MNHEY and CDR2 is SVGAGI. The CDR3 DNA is TGTGCCAGCCAAACGGGCGGGCCCTTTCGGTTCGAGCAGTACTTC. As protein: CASQTGGPFRFEQYF.

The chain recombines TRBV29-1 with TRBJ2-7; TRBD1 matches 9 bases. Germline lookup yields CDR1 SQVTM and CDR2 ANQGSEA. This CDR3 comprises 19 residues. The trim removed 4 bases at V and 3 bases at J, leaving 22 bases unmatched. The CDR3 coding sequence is TGCAGCGTTGGAGATTTTACAGGGGGCCTACTAGAGACTAACTACGAGCAGTACTTC. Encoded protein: CSVGDFTGGLLETNYEQYF.